The clone carrying this T cell receptor beta chain was seen a few times. The antigen is undetermined. This sample is drawn from a study of T cell clonality in common variable immunodeficiency. Study conclusions and caveats: The cause of increased CVID clonality remains unclear without subpopulation sequencing. TCRbeta clonality was increased in CVID versus healthy controls. Fewer deletions and N-nucleotide insertions were reportedly seen in common variable immunodeficiency TCR beta sequences.

Assay: immunoSEQ multiplex PCR; the TCRdb copy retains only in-frame clones and omits some. The sample presents 50,000 or so clones, none singletons. The sample taken for sequencing was peripheral blood mononuclear cells. The clonotype comes from a person between 18 and 69 years old in good health.

The CDR3 loop is CASSPGTVAEAFF. The covered CDR3 bases are TGTGCCAGCTCACCTGGGACTGTTGCTGAA. The V gene is TRBV18, the J gene TRBJ1-1, with D possibly TRBD1 on 5 matching bases. Coverage ceases 3 residues before the CDR3 finishes, and the germline J gene fills in the end. The CDR3 has 13 residues. Trimming pared 3 bases from V and 6 bases from J, leaving 11 bases between. Germline lookup yields CDR1 KGHSH and CDR2 LQKENI. The full variable domain, completed using reference TRBV18 and TRBJ1-1, is NAGVMQNPRHLVRRRGQEARLRCSPMKGHSHVYWYRQLPEEGLKFMVYLQKENIIDESGMPKERFSAEFPKEGPSILRIQQVVRGDSAAYFCASSPGTVAEAFFGQGTRLTVV.